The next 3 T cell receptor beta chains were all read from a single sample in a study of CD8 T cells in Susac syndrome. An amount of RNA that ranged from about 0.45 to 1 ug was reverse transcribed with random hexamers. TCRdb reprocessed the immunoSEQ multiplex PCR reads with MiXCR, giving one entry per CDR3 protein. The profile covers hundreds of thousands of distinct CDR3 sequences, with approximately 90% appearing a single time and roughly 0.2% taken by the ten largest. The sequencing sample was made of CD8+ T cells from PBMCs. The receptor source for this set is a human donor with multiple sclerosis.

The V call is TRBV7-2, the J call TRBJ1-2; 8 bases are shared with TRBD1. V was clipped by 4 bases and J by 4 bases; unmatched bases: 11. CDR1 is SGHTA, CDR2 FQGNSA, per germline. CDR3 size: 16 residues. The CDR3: CASSSEAGGDLYGYTF. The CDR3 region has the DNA TGTGCCAGCAGCTCCGAGGCAGGGGGCGATCTCTATGGCTACACCTTC.

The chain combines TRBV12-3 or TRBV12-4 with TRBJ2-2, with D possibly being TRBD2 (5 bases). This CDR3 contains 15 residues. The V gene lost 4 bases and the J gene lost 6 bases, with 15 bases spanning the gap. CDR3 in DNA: TGTGCCAGCAGTTCCCCAGAACTAGGTCCCGGGGAGCTGTTTTTT. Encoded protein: CASSSPELGPGELFF.

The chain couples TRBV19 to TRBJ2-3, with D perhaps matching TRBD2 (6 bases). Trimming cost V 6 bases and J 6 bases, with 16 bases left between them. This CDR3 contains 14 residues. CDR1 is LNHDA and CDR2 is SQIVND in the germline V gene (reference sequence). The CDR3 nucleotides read TGTGCCAGTAGCCCATGGGACTCCGCGGATACGCAGTATTTT. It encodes CASSPWDSADTQYF.